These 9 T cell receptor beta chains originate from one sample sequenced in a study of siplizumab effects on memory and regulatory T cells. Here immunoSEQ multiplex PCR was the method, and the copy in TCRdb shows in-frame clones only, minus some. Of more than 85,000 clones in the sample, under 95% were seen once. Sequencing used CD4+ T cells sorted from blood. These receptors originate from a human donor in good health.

The CDR3 DNA is TGTGCCAGCAGCTTGGGTAGCGGGAGGGCCGAGAGGGAGACCCAGTACTTC. As protein: CASSLGSGRAERETQYF. V usage is TRBV5-4 and J usage is TRBJ2-5, with 11 bases lining up with TRBD2. The CDR3 is 17 amino acids. Trimming took 0 bases from V and 5 from J; bases not matched to a gene: 9. Looked up from germline, CDR1 is SGHNT and CDR2 is YYREEE (reference sequence).

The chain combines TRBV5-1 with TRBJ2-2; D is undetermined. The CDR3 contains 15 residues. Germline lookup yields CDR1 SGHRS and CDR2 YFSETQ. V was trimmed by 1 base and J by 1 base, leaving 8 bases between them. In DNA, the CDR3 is TGCGCCAGCAGCTTGCAAGCAGGGAACACCGGGGAGCTGTTTTTT. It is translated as CASSLQAGNTGELFF.

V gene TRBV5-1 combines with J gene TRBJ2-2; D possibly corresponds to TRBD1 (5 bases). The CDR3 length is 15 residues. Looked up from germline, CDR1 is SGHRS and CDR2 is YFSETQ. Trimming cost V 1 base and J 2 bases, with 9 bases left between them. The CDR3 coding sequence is TGCGCCAGCAGCTTGCCGCAGGGTAACACCGGGGAGCTGTTTTTT. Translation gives CASSLPQGNTGELFF. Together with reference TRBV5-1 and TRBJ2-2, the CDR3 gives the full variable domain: KAGVTQTPRYLIKTRGQQVTLSCSPISGHRSVSWYQQTPGQGLQFLFEYFSETQRNKGNFPGRFSGRQFSNSRSEMNVSTLELGDSALYLCASSLPQGNTGELFFGEGSRLTVL.

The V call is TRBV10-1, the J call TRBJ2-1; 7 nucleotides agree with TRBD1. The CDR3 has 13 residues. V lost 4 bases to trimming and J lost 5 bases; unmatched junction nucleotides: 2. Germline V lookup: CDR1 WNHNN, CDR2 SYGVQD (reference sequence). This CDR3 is CASSGGQHNEQFF. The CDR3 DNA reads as TGCGCCAGCAGTGGGGGACAGCACAATGAGCAGTTCTTC.

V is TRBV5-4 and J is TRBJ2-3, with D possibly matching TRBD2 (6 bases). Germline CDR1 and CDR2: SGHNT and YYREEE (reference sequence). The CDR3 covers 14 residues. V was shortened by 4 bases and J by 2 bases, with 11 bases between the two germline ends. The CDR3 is CASSPGLLTDTQYF. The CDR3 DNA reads TGTGCCAGCAGCCCAGGACTACTCACAGATACGCAGTATTTT.

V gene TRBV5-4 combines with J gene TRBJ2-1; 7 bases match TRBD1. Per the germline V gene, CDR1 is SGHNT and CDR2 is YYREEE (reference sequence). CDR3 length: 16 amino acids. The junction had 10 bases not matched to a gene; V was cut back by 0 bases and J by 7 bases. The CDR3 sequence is CASSLEGPRGSNEQFF. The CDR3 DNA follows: TGTGCCAGCAGCTTGGAAGGTCCCAGGGGGAGTAATGAGCAGTTCTTC. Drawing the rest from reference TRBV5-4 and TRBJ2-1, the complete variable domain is ETGVTQSPTHLIKTRGQQVTLRCSSQSGHNTVSWYQQALGQGPQFIFQYYREEENGRGNFPPRFSGLQFPNYSSELNVNALELDDSALYLCASSLEGPRGSNEQFFGPGTRLTVL.

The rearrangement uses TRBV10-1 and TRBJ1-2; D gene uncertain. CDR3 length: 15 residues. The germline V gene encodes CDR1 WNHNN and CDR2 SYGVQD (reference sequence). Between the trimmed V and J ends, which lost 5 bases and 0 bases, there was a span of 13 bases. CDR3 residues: CASSCPGTANYGYTF. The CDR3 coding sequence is TGCGCCAGCAGTTGCCCGGGTACAGCTAACTATGGCTACACCTTC.

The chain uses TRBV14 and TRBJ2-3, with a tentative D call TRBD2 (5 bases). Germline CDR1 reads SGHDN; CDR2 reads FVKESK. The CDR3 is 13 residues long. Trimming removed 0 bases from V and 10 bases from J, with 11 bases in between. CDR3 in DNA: TGTGCCAGCAGCCAAGAGAAGTGGGAGTCGCAGTATTTT. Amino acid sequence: CASSQEKWESQYF.

Written as DNA, the CDR3 is TGTGCCAGCAGCTTAGCGACTAGCGGGGGTTTTAGCTCCTACGAGCAGTACTTC. It yields the protein CASSLATSGGFSSYEQYF. V usage is TRBV11-2 and J usage is TRBJ2-7; 12 positions agree with TRBD2. CDR3 length equals 18 residues. The V gene end was trimmed by 1 base and the J gene end by 0 bases; junction bases not matched to a gene: 7. CDR1 SGHAT and CDR2 FQNNGV come from the germline V gene.